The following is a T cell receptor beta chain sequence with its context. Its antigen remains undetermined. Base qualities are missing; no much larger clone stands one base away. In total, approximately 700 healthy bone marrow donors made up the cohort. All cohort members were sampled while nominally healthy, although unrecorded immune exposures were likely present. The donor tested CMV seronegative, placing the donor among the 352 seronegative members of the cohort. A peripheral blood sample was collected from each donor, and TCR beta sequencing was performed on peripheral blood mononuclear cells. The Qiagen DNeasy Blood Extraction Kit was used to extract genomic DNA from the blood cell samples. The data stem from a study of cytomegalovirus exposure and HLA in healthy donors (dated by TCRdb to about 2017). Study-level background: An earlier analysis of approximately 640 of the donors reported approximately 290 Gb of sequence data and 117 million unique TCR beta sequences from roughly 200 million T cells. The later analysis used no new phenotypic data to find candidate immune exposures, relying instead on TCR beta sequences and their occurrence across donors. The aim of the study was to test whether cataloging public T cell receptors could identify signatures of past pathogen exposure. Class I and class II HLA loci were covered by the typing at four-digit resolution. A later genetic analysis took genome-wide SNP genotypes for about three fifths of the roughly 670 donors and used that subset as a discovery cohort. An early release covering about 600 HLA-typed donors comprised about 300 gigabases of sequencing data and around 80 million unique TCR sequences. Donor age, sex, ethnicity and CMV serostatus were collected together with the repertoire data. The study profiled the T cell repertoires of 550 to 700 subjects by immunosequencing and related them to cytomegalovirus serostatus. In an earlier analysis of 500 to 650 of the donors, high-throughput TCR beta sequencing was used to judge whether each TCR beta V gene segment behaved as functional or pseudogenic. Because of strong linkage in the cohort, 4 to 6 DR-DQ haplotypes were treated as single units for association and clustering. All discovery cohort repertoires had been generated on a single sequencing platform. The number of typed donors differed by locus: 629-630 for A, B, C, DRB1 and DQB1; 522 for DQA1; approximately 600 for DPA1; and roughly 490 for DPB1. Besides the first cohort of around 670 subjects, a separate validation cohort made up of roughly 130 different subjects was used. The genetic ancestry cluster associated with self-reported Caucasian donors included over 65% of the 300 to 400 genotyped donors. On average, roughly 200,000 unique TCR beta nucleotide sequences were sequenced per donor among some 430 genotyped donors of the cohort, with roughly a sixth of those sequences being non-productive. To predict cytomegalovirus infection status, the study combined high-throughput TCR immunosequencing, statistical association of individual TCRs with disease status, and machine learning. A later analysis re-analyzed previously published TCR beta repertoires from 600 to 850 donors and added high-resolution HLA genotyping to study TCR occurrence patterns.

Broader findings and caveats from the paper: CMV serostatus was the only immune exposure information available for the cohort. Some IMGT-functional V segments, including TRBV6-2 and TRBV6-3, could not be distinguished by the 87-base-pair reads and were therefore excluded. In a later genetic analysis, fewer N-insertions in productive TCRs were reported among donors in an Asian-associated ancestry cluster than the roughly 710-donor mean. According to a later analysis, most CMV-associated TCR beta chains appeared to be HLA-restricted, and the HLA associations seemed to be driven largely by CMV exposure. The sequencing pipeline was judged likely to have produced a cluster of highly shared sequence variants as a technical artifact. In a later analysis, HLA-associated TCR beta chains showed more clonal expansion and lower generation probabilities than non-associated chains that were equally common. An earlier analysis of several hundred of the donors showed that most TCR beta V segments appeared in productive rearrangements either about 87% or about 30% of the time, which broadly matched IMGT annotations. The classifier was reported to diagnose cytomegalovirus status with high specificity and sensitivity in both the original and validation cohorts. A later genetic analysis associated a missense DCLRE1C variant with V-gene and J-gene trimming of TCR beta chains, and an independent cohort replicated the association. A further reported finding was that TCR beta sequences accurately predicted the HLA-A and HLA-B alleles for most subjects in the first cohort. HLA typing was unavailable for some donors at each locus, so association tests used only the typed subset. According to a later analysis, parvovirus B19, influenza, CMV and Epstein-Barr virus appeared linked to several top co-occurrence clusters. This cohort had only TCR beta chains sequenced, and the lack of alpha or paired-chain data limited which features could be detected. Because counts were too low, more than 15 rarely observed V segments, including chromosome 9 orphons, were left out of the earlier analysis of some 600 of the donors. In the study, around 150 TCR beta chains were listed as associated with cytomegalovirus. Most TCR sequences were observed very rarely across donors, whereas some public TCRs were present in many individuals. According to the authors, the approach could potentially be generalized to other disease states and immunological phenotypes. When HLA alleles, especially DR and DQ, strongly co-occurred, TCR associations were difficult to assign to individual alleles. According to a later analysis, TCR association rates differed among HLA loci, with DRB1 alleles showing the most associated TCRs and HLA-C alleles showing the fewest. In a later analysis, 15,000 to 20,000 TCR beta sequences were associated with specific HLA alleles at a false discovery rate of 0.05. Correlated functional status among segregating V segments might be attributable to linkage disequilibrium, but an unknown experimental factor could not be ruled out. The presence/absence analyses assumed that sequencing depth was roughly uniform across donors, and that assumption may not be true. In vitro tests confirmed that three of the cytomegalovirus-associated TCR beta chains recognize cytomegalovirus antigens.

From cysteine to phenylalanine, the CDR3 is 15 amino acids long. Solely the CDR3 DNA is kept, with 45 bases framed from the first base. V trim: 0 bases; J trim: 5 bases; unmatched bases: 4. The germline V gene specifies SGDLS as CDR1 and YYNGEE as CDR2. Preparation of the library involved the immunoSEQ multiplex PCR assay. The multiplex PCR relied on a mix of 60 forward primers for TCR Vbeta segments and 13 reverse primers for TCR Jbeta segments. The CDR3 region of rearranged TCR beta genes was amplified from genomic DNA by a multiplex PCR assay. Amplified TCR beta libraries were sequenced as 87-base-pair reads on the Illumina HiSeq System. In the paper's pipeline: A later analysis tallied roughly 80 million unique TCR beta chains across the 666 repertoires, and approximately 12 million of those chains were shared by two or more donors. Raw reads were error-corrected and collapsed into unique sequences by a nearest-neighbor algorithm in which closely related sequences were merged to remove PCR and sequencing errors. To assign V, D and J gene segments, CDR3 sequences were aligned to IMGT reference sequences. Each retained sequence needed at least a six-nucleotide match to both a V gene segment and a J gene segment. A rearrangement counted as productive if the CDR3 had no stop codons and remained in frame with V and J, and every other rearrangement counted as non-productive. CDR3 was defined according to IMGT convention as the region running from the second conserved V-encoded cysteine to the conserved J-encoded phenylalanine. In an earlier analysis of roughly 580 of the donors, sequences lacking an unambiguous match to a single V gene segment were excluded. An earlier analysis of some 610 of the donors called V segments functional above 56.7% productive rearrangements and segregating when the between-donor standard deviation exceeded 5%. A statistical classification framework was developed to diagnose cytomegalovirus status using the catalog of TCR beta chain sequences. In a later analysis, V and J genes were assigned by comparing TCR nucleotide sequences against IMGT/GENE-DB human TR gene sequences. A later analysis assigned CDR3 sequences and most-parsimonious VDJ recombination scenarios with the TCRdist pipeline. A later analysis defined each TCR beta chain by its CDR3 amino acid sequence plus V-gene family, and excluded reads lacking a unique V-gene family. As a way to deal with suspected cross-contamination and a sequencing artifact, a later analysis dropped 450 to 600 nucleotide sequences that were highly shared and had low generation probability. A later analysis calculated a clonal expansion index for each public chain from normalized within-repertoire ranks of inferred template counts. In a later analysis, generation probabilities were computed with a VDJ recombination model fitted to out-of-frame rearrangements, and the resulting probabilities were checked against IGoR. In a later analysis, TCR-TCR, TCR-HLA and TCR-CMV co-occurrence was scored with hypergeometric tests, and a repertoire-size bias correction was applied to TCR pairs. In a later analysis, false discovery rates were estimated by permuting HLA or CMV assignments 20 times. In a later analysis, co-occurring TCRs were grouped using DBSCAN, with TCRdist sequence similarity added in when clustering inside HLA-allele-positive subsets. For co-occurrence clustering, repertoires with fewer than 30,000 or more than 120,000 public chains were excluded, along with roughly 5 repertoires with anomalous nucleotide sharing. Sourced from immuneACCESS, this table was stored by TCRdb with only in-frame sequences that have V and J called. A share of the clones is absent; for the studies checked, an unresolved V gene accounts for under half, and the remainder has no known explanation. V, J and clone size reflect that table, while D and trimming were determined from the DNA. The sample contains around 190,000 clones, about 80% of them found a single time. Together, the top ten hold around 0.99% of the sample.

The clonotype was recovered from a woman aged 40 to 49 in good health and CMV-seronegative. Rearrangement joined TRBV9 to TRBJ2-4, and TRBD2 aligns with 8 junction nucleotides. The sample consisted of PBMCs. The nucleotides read TGTGCCAGCAGCGTAGTTGGGACTAGAGAAAACATTCAGTACTTC. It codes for CASSVVGTRENIQYF.